The next 17 T cell receptor beta chains were all read from a single sample in a study of regulatory T cells in long-lasting Graves disease. The authors built TCR beta libraries using iRepertoire HTBI primers and Arm-PCR of CDR3 regions. Using its own MiXCR run on the multiplex PCR reads, TCRdb lists one record per CDR3 protein. The sample has some 460,000 distinct CDR3 sequences, about 16% seen once; the top ten hold more than 9%. Time point meaning: newly diagnosed GD, antithyroid drugs for less than 3 months. PBMC-extracted RNA yielded the TCR library. Another study also made use of these data, one on T cells in Graves' hyperthyroidism and ophthalmopathy.

The input for sequencing was peripheral blood mononuclear cells (PBMCs), taken at new diagnosis, from a patient treated with antithyroid drugs. Receptors originate from a man aged 40-49 years with Graves disease.

This clonotype was observed at least ten times. V and J are TRBV5-1 and TRBJ1-1; weak D call: TRBD1 (5 bases). The CDR3 consists of 18 residues. The germline CDR1 and CDR2 sequences are SGHRS and YFSETQ. Trimming removed 2 bases from V and 1 base from J, with 21 bases in between. The CDR3 region has the DNA TGCGCCAGCAGCTTAACCACAAGACCAGCAGACAGGAACACTGAAGCTTTCTTT. Encoded protein: CASSLTTRPADRNTEAFF.

V gene TRBV18 combines with J gene TRBJ2-2, with 8 bases matching TRBD1. From germline, CDR1 is KGHSH and CDR2 LQKENI. CDR3 length: 18 residues. Germline trimming cut 2 bases from V and 2 bases from J; bases unmatched to any gene: 10. CDR3 loop: CASSPNLGTGVNTGELFF. CDR3 DNA sequence: TGTGCCAGCTCACCAAATCTGGGGACAGGAGTTAACACCGGGGAGCTGTTTTTT.

This clonotype appeared a single time. Possible read error: a much larger clone is one base away. This chain joins TRBV12-3 or TRBV12-4 and TRBJ2-3; no reliable D call. Deletions cut 11 bases from V and 3 bases from J, with 18 bases between. This CDR3 region has 14 residues. This CDR3 is CAGKPEMGTDTQYF. CDR3 nucleotides: TGTGCCGGCAAACCGGAGATGGGTACAGATACGCAGTATTTT.

There are many counts of this clonotype. The CDR3 loop reads CAWSDQTFLYEQYF. Written as DNA, the CDR3 is TGTGCCTGGAGTGATCAGACTTTTCTCTACGAGCAGTACTTC. The chain employs TRBV30 and TRBJ2-7; D is unresolved. Trimming took off 1 base at V and 3 bases at J, with 13 bases between the two ends. Germline V gives CDR1 GTSNPN, CDR2 SVGIG (reference sequence). The CDR3 loop spans 14 amino acids.

This clonotype was observed a handful of times. V is TRBV6-2 or TRBV6-3 and J is TRBJ2-2; D gene ambiguous. The germline V and J ends were trimmed by 3 bases and 4 bases, with 6 bases remaining between them. The CDR3 runs to 13 residues. Germline CDR1 reads MNHEY; CDR2 reads SVGEGT. CDR3 in amino acids: CASSYWSTGELFF. The CDR3 DNA reads as TGTGCCAGCAGTTATTGGAGCACCGGGGAGCTGTTTTTT.

This chain connects TRBV7-8 to TRBJ2-2; TRBD1 matches 9 bases. The CDR3 spans 16 residues. With V trimmed by 4 bases and J by 2 bases, 5 bases remained unmatched. The germline V gene has CDR1 SGHVS and CDR2 FQNEAQ. CDR3 residues: CASSSGTGLNTGELFF. The CDR3 DNA follows: TGTGCCAGCAGCTCCGGGACAGGGCTTAACACCGGGGAGCTGTTTTTT.

This clonotype was observed once. A much larger clone is a single base away; this may be a read error. This chain joins TRBV18 and TRBJ1-2, with D unclear. Germline V lookup: CDR1 KGHSH, CDR2 LQKENI. Trimming removed 0 bases at V and 8 bases at J, with 13 bases between. The CDR3 covers 14 residues. The CDR3 spells CASSPPGNVGGYTF. The CDR3 nucleotides read TGTGCCAGCTCACCACCAGGAAACGTGGGCGGCTACACCTTC.

Ten or more counts support this clonotype. V gene TRBV20-1 combines with J gene TRBJ2-1; TRBD2 agrees at 11 bases. V dropped 5 bases and J dropped 3; count of bases not matched to a gene: 9. CDR3 length: 16 amino acids. Germline CDR1 reads DFQATT; CDR2 reads SNEGSKA (reference sequence). CDR3 coding DNA: TGCAGTGCTGAAATGGGGACTAGCGGATACTACAATGAGCAGTTCTTC. Amino acids: CSAEMGTSGYYNEQFF.

This sequence joins TRBV14 and TRBJ2-1, with TRBD2 matching over 10 bases. V dropped 2 bases and J dropped 3; count of bases not matched to a gene: 7. The germline V gene encodes CDR1 SGHDN and CDR2 FVKESK. The CDR3 totals 17 residues. As DNA, the CDR3 is TGTGCCAGCAGCCAACTAGCTAGCGGGAGTTACTACAATGAGCAGTTCTTC. Its translation is CASSQLASGSYYNEQFF.

This clonotype was seen more than once but under ten times. The chain combines TRBV24-1 with TRBJ2-5; unclear D gene. CDR1 and CDR2 (germline): KGHDR, SFDVKD. The CDR3 runs 16 residues. The V and J ends lost 3 bases and 1 base respectively, with 14 bases between them. CDR3 bases: TGTGCCACCAGTGATGGACGAACAGTGCCCCAAGAGACCCAGTACTTC. Its protein product is CATSDGRTVPQETQYF.

This clonotype was detected many times. This sequence joins TRBV2 and TRBJ2-7; no firm D call. V lost 1 base to trimming and J lost 0 bases, with 10 bases between them. Germline CDR1 and CDR2: SNHLY and FYNNEI. CDR3 length: 15 residues. The CDR3: CASSEGMGGSYEQYF. The CDR3 DNA follows: TGTGCCAGCAGTGAAGGAATGGGCGGCTCCTACGAGCAGTACTTC.

This clonotype was detected ten times or more. The V and J genes are TRBV30 and TRBJ2-2; 7 bases align to TRBD2. The CDR3 is made up of 15 amino acids. The trim removed 7 bases at V and 4 bases at J, leaving 12 bases unmatched. Germline CDR1 and CDR2: GTSNPN and SVGIG (reference sequence). DNA for the CDR3: TGTGCCTCTACCGACGGGAGGCCCTCCACCGGGGAGCTGTTTTTT. This codes for CASTDGRPSTGELFF.

This clonotype was observed a few times. The V gene is TRBV28, the J gene TRBJ2-5, with 9 nucleotides matching TRBD1. Germline CDR1 is MDHEN and CDR2 is SYDVKM. V lost 5 bases and J lost 3; bases outside the gene matches: 10. The CDR3 runs to 16 residues. The CDR3 DNA sequence: TGTGCCAGCAGTAATACAGGGGGCGCGCCCAAAGAGACCCAGTACTTC. This codes for CASSNTGGAPKETQYF. Based on the CDR3 plus reference TRBV28 and TRBJ2-5, the full variable domain is DVKVTQSSRYLVKRTGEKVFLECVQDMDHENMFWYRQDPGLGLRLIYFSYDVKMKEKGDIPEGYSVSREKKERFSLILESASTNQTSMYLCASSNTGGAPKETQYFGPGTRLLVL.

In regard to this clonotype: A junction end diverges from the germline sequence, so it may reflect a read error. The V gene is TRBV18, the J gene TRBJ2-7, with D perhaps matching TRBD1 or TRBD2 (5 bases each). The CDR3 sequence is 12 residues long. The germline CDR1 and CDR2 sequences are KGHSH and LQKENI. CDR3 amino acids: CASLPRGDEQYF. The DNA of the CDR3 is TGTGCCAGCTTACCAAGAGGGGACGAGCAGTACTTC.

The table lists this clonotype with many counts. This sequence joins TRBV28 and TRBJ1-1; no reliable D call. The germline V gene has CDR1 MDHEN and CDR2 SYDVKM. Trimming took 7 bases from V and 0 from J, leaving 12 bases between them. The CDR3 runs to 14 residues. CDR3: CASIPDRMNTEAFF. CDR3 DNA: TGTGCCAGCATTCCCGATCGAATGAACACTGAAGCTTTCTTT.

The table lists this clonotype with many counts. This rearrangement joins TRBV6-1 to TRBJ2-5, with D maybe TRBD2 (5 bases). Germline CDR1 reads MNHNS; CDR2 reads SASEGT. V was cut by 3 bases and J by 5 bases, with 16 bases left in between. The CDR3 contains 15 residues. The CDR3 coding sequence is TGTGCCAGCAGTGAGGGCCTGGGGAGCCGGGAGACCCAGTACTTC. It translates to CASSEGLGSRETQYF.

This clonotype occurred many times. At one end, the junction sequence differs from germline, possibly due to a read error. The chain carries TRBV28 and TRBJ2-7; D may be TRBD2 (7 bases). The CDR3 sequence is 11 residues long. CDR1 is MDHEN, CDR2 SYDVKM, per germline. DNA for the CDR3: TGTGCCAGCAGTTTGGGTCGGGGGGCGACCTTC. Protein sequence: CASSLGRGATF.